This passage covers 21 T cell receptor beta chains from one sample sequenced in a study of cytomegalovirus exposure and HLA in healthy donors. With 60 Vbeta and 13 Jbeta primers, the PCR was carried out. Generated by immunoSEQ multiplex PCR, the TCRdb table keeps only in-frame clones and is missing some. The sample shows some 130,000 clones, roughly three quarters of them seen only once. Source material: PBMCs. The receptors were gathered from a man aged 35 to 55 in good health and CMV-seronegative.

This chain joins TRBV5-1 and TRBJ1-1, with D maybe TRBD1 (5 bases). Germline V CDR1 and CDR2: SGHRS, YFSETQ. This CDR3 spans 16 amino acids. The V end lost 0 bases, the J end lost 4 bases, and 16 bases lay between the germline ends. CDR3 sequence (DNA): TGCGCCAGCAGCTTGGCCGCGGGGGTTGCGGGCACTGAAGCTTTCTTT. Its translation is CASSLAAGVAGTEAFF.

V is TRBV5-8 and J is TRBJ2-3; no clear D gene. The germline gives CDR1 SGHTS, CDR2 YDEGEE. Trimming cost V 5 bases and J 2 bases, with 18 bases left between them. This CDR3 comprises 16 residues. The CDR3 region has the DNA TGTGCCAGCAGTTATGGTGGGCTCGCCCCCACAGATACGCAGTATTTT. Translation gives CASSYGGLAPTDTQYF.

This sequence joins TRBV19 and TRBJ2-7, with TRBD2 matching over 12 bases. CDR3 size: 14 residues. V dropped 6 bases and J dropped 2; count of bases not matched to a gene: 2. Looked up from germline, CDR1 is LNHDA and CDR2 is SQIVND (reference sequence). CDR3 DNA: TGTGCCAGTAGAGGACTAGCGGGACCCTACGAGCAGTACTTC. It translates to CASRGLAGPYEQYF. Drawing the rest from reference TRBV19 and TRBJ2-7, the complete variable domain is DGGITQSPKYLFRKEGQNVTLSCEQNLNHDAMYWYRQDPGQGLRLIYYSQIVNDFQKGDIAEGYSVSREKKESFPLTVTSAQKNPTAFYLCASRGLAGPYEQYFGPGTRLTVT.

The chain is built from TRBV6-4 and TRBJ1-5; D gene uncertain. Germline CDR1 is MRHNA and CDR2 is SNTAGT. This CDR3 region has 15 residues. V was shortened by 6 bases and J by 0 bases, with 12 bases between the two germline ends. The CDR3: CASSPGENSNQPQHF. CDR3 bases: TGTGCCAGCAGCCCCGGGGAGAATAGCAATCAGCCCCAGCATTTT.

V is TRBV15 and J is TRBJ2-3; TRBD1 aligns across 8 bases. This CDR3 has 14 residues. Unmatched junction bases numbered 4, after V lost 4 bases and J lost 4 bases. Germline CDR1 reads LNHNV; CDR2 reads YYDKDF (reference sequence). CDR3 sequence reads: CATSNGQGPDTQYF. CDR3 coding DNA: TGTGCCACCAGCAACGGACAGGGCCCAGATACGCAGTATTTT.

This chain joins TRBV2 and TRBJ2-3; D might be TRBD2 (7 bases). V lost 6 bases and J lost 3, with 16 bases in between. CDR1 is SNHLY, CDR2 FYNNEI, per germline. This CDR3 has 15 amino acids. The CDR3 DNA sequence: TGTGCCAGCAGCCAAGGGGGGGCGGGGACAGATACGCAGTATTTT. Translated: CASSQGGAGTDTQYF.

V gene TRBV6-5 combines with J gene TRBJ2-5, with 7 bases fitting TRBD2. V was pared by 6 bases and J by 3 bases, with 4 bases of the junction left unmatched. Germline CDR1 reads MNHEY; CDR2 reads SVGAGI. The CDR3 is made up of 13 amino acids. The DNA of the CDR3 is TGTGCCAGCAGCTTGAGCGGGAAAGAGACCCAGTACTTC. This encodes CASSLSGKETQYF.

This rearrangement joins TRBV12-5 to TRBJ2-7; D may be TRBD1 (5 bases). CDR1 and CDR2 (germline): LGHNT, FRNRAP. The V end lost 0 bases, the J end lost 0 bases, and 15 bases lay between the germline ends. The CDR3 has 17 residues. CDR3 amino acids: CASGLVPGQSSSYEQYF. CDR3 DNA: TGTGCTAGTGGTTTGGTACCAGGGCAGTCGAGCTCCTACGAGCAGTACTTC.

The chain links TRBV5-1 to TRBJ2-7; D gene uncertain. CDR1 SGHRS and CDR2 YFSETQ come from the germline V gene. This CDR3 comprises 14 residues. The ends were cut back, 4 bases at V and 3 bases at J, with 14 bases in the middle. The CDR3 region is CASSAGPKIYEQYF. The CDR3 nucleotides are TGCGCCAGCAGCGCCGGTCCAAAAATCTACGAGCAGTACTTC.

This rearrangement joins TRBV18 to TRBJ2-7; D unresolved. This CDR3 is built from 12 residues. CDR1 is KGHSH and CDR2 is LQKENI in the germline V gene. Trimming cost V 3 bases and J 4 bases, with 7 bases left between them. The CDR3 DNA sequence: TGTGCCAGCTCACCGTCGCAGTACGAGCAGTACTTC. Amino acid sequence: CASSPSQYEQYF.

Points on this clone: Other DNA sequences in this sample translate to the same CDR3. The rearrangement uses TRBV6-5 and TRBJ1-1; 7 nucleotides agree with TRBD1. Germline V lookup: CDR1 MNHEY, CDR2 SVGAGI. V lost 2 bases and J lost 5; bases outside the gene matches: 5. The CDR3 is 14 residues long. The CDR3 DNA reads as TGTGCCAGCAGTTACCGTGGCAGGGGGACTGAAGCTTTCTTT. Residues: CASSYRGRGTEAFF.

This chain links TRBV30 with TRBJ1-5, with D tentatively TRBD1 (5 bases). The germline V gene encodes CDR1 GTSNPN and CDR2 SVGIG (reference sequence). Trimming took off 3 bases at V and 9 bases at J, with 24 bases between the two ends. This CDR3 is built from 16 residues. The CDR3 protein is CAWSREGGGPGGPQHF. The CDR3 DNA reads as TGTGCCTGGAGCAGGGAGGGTGGGGGTCCGGGGGGGCCCCAGCATTTT.

CDR3 coding DNA: TGTGCCAGCAGGAAACAGGGGGCTGGGGAGACCCAGTACTTC. It codes for CASRKQGAGETQYF. V gene TRBV27 combines with J gene TRBJ2-5; 9 nucleotides agree with TRBD1. CDR1 and CDR2 (germline): MNHEY, SMNVEV (reference sequence). The CDR3 is made up of 14 amino acids. The junction had 7 bases not matched to a gene; V was cut back by 6 bases and J by 5 bases.

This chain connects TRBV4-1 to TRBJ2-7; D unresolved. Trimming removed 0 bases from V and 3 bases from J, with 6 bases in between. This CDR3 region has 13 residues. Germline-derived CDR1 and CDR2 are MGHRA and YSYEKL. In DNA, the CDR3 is TGCGCCAGCAGCCAAGATCGCGGCTACGAGCAGTACTTC. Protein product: CASSQDRGYEQYF.

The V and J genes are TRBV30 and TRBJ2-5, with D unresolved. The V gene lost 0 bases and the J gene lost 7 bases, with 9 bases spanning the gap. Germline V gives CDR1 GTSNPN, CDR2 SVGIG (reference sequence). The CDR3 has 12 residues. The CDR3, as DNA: TGTGCCTGGAGTGTACGCCGCGGGACCCAGTACTTC. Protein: CAWSVRRGTQYF. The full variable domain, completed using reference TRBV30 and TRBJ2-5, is SQTIHQWPATLVQPVGSPLSLECTVEGTSNPNLYWYRQAAGRGLQLLFYSVGIGQISSEVPQNLSASRPQDRQFILSSKKLLLSDSGFYLCAWSVRRGTQYFGPGTRLLVL.

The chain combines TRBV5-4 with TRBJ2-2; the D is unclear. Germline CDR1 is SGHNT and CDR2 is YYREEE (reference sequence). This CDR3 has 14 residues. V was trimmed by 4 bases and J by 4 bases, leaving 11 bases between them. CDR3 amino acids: CASSVRAGTGELFF. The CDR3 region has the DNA TGTGCCAGCAGCGTACGCGCCGGCACCGGGGAGCTGTTTTTT.

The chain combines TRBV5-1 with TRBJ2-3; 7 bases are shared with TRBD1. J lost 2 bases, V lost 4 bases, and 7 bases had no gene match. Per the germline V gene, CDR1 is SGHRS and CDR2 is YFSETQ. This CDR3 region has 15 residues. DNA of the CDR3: TGCGCCAGCAGCATGAACAGGGGATACACAGATACGCAGTATTTT. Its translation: CASSMNRGYTDTQYF.

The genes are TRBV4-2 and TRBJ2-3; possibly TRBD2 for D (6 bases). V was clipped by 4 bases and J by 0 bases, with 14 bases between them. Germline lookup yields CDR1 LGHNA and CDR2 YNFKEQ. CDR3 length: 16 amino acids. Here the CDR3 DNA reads TGTGCCAGCAGCCGAGCGGGTGGGGTTAGCACAGATACGCAGTATTTT. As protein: CASSRAGGVSTDTQYF.

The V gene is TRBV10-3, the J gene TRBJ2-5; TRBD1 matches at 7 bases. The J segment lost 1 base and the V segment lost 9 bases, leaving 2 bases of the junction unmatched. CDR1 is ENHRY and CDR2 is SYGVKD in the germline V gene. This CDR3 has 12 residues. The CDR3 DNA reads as TGTGCCATGGGACAGTCCCAAGAGACCCAGTACTTC. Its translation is CAMGQSQETQYF.

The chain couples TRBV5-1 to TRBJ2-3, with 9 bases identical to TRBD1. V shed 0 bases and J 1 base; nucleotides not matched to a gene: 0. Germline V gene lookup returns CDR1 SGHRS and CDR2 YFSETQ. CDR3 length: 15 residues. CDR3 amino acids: CASSLGTGGTDTQYF. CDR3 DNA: TGCGCCAGCAGCTTGGGGACAGGGGGCACAGATACGCAGTATTTT.

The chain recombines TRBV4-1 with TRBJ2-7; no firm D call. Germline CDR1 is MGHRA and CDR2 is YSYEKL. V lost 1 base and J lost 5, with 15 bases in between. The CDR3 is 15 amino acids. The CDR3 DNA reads TGCGCCAGCAGCCAAGTCAGATTCTTGTTGGACGAGCAGTACTTC. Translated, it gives CASSQVRFLLDEQYF.